The 3 T cell receptor beta chains given below trace back to one sample, sequenced in a study of T cells in Graves' hyperthyroidism and ophthalmopathy. RNA transcripts served as the template for amplifying TCR beta CDR3 regions. TCR CDR3 underwent first-round RT-PCR with the HTBI primer set. TCRdb re-called the multiplex PCR reads with MiXCR, one entry per CDR3 protein. Here the sample spans approximately 430,000 distinct CDR3 sequences, about 14% being singletons. Source material: blood. These TCRs come from a man between 18 and 35 years old with Graves' ophthalmopathy.

This clonotype has ten or more counts. The chain uses TRBV30 and TRBJ2-5; D might be TRBD2 (6 bases). Germline V CDR1 and CDR2: GTSNPN, SVGIG (reference sequence). Trimming shortened V by 2 bases and J by 4 bases, and 14 bases separated the two germline ends. CDR3 length: 14 residues. In DNA, the CDR3 is TGTGCCTGGAGTCGCCGACTAGTTGCAGAGACCCAGTACTTC. Residues: CAWSRRLVAETQYF.

This clonotype occurred many times. V gene TRBV5-1 combines with J gene TRBJ2-5, with D perhaps being TRBD1 or TRBD2 (5 bases each). Germline lookup yields CDR1 SGHRS and CDR2 YFSETQ. The CDR3 is 14 amino acids. Trimming cost V 4 bases and J 4 bases, with 14 bases left between them. The CDR3 DNA sequence: TGCGCCAGCAGCGGGACCCTCGGTGGAGAGACCCAGTACTTC. Amino acids: CASSGTLGGETQYF.

The table lists this clonotype with many counts. This chain uses TRBV10-2 with TRBJ1-5; the D gene is possibly TRBD1 (5 bases). The CDR3 runs 14 residues. Germline CDR1 and CDR2: WSHSY and SAAADI. Trimming removed 7 bases at V and 4 bases at J, with 14 bases between. Here the CDR3 reads CASKNDRLNQPQHF. In DNA form, the CDR3 reads TGCGCCAGCAAGAATGACAGACTTAATCAGCCCCAGCATTTT.